This entry describes one T cell receptor beta chain. This specimen belongs to a study of blood T cell repertoires in COVID-19. TCRdb's copy holds only in-frame clones and misses some; the assay was immunoSEQ multiplex PCR. The table records around 200,000 clones, about 86% of them present only once. The ends were cut back, 3 bases at V and 5 bases at J, with 18 bases in the middle. CDR1 and CDR2 from the germline V gene are SGHNT and YYREEE (reference sequence). The CDR3 length is 15 residues. V gene TRBV5-4 combines with J gene TRBJ2-7, with D perhaps matching TRBD2 (6 bases). Specimen: peripheral blood. This sequence was found in a man aged 25 to 40 with active or convalescent COVID-19. CDR3 in DNA: TGTGCCAGCAGCTCCAAAACGGGACTCTTAAACGAGCAGTACTTC. This sequence encodes CASSSKTGLLNEQYF. Full variable domain (outside the CDR3, taken from reference TRBV5-4 and TRBJ2-7): ETGVTQSPTHLIKTRGQQVTLRCSSQSGHNTVSWYQQALGQGPQFIFQYYREEENGRGNFPPRFSGLQFPNYSSELNVNALELDDSALYLCASSSKTGLLNEQYFGPGTRLTVT.